These 28 T cell receptor beta chains originate from one sample sequenced in a study of blood T cell repertoires in COVID-19. Sequencing used immunoSEQ multiplex PCR; TCRdb keeps in-frame clones, though not all of them. Of about 60,000 clones listed, around 84% are singletons. Sequenced: peripheral blood. These receptor sequences come from a human donor in a cohort sampled during active COVID-19.

The chain combines TRBV4-3 with TRBJ2-7; 7 bases fit TRBD1. V lost 0 bases, J lost 2 bases, and 7 bases stayed unmatched. Germline CDR1 and CDR2: LGHNA and YSLEER. The CDR3 has 16 amino acids. This CDR3 is CASSQDFFDRAYEQYF. CDR3 bases: TGCGCCAGCAGCCAAGATTTTTTTGACAGGGCCTACGAGCAGTACTTC.

CDR3 nucleotides: TGTGCCAGCAGTTACGGGACAGAGATTAACACTGAAGCTTTCTTT. Residues: CASSYGTEINTEAFF. V is TRBV6-5 and J is TRBJ1-1, with TRBD1 matching over 7 bases. The germline V gene encodes CDR1 MNHEY and CDR2 SVGAGI. CDR3 length equals 15 residues. J gave up 2 bases and V 2 bases, and 5 bases lay outside the gene matches.

V gene TRBV29-1 combines with J gene TRBJ2-3, with 10 bases fitting TRBD2. This CDR3 is 14 amino acids long. Germline assignment: CDR1 SQVTM and CDR2 ANQGSEA. The V segment lost 7 bases and the J segment 0 bases; nucleotides outside the gene matches: 4. The CDR3 coding sequence is TGCAGCGCTACTAGCGGGGTTAGCACAGATACGCAGTATTTT. Amino acids: CSATSGVSTDTQYF.

This chain connects TRBV11-2 to TRBJ2-3; TRBD2 agrees at 12 bases. Trimming took 1 base from V and 3 from J; bases not matched to a gene: 5. This CDR3 region has 17 residues. CDR1 and CDR2 from the germline V gene are SGHAT and FQNNGV. The CDR3 here is CASSLGLAGELTDTQYF. CDR3 nucleotides: TGTGCCAGCAGCTTAGGACTAGCGGGGGAATTGACAGATACGCAGTATTTT.

This sequence joins TRBV6-6 and TRBJ2-7; D may be TRBD2 (5 bases). The CDR3 has 15 residues. CDR1 is MNHNY, CDR2 SVGAGI, per germline (reference sequence). Trimming removed 0 bases from V and 0 bases from J, with 9 bases in between. CDR3 nucleotides: TGTGCCAGCAGTTACTCGGGCGGACTCTCCTACGAGCAGTACTTC. Its protein product is CASSYSGGLSYEQYF.

The rearrangement joins TRBV19 to TRBJ2-7; 7 nucleotides line up with TRBD1. This CDR3 has 15 amino acids. V dropped 1 base and J dropped 5; count of bases not matched to a gene: 8. Germline V gene data show CDR1 as LNHDA and CDR2 as SQIVND (reference sequence). The CDR3 loop is CASSIGYRGVNEQYF. CDR3 coding DNA: TGTGCCAGTAGTATAGGGTACAGGGGAGTCAACGAGCAGTACTTC.

CDR3 bases: TGTGCCAGCAGCTTATCCGGGACACTGAATTACAATGAGCAGTTCTTC. It specifies CASSLSGTLNYNEQFF. The chain couples TRBV7-9 to TRBJ2-1, with D possibly being TRBD1 (6 bases). Germline CDR1 is SEHNR and CDR2 is FQNEAQ (reference sequence). Trimming removed 2 bases at V and 4 bases at J, with 15 bases between. The CDR3 sequence is 16 residues long.

The chain combines TRBV6-5 with TRBJ1-2; maybe TRBD1 (6 bases). Trimming stripped 6 bases from V and 5 bases from J, with 16 bases between. Germline CDR1 is MNHEY and CDR2 is SVGAGI. The CDR3 runs 14 residues. The CDR3 protein is CASRTGQPRYGYTF. For the CDR3, the DNA is TGTGCCAGCAGAACCGGACAGCCTAGATATGGCTACACCTTC.

V is TRBV30 and J is TRBJ1-1, with TRBD1 as a possible D gene (5 bases). The germline V gene has CDR1 GTSNPN and CDR2 SVGIG (reference sequence). The CDR3 loop spans 13 amino acids. The ends were cut back, 0 bases at V and 5 bases at J, with 10 bases in the middle. The CDR3: CAWSVGQTTEAFF. As DNA, the CDR3 is TGTGCCTGGAGTGTGGGGCAGACGACTGAAGCTTTCTTT.

This clone was detected a few times. The genes are TRBV7-2 and TRBJ2-1; 9 bases align to TRBD2. The trim removed 7 bases at V and 3 bases at J, leaving 7 bases unmatched. The CDR3 has 15 residues. The germline CDR1 and CDR2 sequences are SGHTA and FQGNSA. The chain's CDR3 is CASTWEAGGYNEQFF. CDR3 sequence (DNA): TGTGCCAGCACCTGGGAAGCGGGGGGCTACAATGAGCAGTTCTTC.

The rearrangement links TRBV21-1 to TRBJ2-1; TRBD2 is taken as the D call from the table, unchecked against the DNA. TRBV21-1 is a pseudogene. The CDR3 contains 16 residues. For the CDR3, the DNA is TGTGCCAGCAGCAAATTGGGGGGGCGAAGCTCCAATGAGCAGTTCTTC. Protein: CASSKLGGRSSNEQFF.

The V call is TRBV28, the J call TRBJ2-7; D remains ambiguous. Germline-derived CDR1 and CDR2 are MDHEN and SYDVKM. V gave up 3 bases and J gave up 0 bases, with 12 bases separating them. This CDR3 spans 15 amino acids. CDR3 loop: CASSFAALSSYEQYF. For the CDR3, the DNA is TGTGCCAGCAGTTTTGCGGCACTCAGCTCCTACGAGCAGTACTTC.

The CDR3 here is CASTQSGANYGYTF. The CDR3 coding sequence is TGTGCCAGCACTCAATCGGGGGCTAACTATGGCTACACCTTC. The chain carries TRBV7-2 and TRBJ1-2, with D possibly matching TRBD1 (5 bases). The V end was cut by 7 bases, the J end by 0 bases, with 12 bases between. The CDR3 loop spans 14 amino acids. The germline V gene has CDR1 SGHTA and CDR2 FQGNSA.

About this clone itself: This CDR3 is also generated by other DNA sequences in the sample. This chain uses TRBV15 with TRBJ1-5, with D uncertain. This CDR3 is built from 13 residues. The V end lost 0 bases, the J end lost 7 bases, and 7 bases lay between the germline ends. In germline, CDR1 is LNHNV, CDR2 YYDKDF (reference sequence). In DNA, the CDR3 is TGTGCCACCAGCAGAGATCAGAACCAGCCCCAGCATTTT. Translating it yields CATSRDQNQPQHF.

The V gene is TRBV7-2, the J gene TRBJ2-7, with a tentative D call TRBD2 (5 bases). Germline values: CDR1 SGHTA, CDR2 FQGNSA. Trimming cost V 6 bases and J 1 base, with 16 bases left between them. The CDR3 totals 15 residues. The DNA for the CDR3 is TGTGCCAGCAGTTACAACGGGATAGGGTCCTACGAGCAGTACTTC. It is translated as CASSYNGIGSYEQYF. Filled out from reference TRBV7-2 and TRBJ2-7, the complete variable domain reads GAGVSQSPSNKVTEKGKDVELRCDPISGHTALYWYRQSLGQGLEFLIYFQGNSAPDKSGLPSDRFSAERTGGSVSTLTIQRTQQEDSAVYLCASSYNGIGSYEQYFGPGTRLTVT.

V usage is TRBV4-3 and J usage is TRBJ1-1; no clear D. Germline-derived CDR1 and CDR2 are LGHNA and YSLEER. The CDR3 runs to 15 residues. The V end lost 1 base, the J end lost 0 bases, and 9 bases lay between the germline ends. As DNA, the CDR3 is TGCGCCAGCAGCCAAGGAGGAGGATTGAACACTGAAGCTTTCTTT. Translated, it gives CASSQGGGLNTEAFF.

This clone was seen only once. The chain couples TRBV28 to TRBJ1-3; D call uncertain. The germline CDR1 and CDR2 sequences are MDHEN and SYDVKM. CDR3 length: 15 residues. Trimming cost V 7 bases and J 4 bases, with 17 bases left between them. CDR3 amino acids: CASTQSRRLGNTIYF. The CDR3 DNA is TGTGCCAGCACCCAGAGTAGGAGGTTAGGAAACACCATATATTTT.

The chain has TRBV5-6 and TRBJ2-1; D is uncertain. The V and J ends lost 2 bases and 2 bases respectively, with 2 bases between them. The length of the CDR3 is 12 residues. CDR1 and CDR2 (germline): SGHDT, YYEEEE. CDR3 residues: CASSFTYNEQFF. In DNA form, the CDR3 reads TGTGCCAGCAGCTTTACCTACAATGAGCAGTTCTTC. Variable domain in full (rest from reference TRBV5-6 and TRBJ2-1): DAGVTQSPTHLIKTRGQQVTLRCSPKSGHDTVSWYQQALGQGPQFIFQYYEEEERQRGNFPDRFSGHQFPNYSSELNVNALLLGDSALYLCASSFTYNEQFFGPGTRLTVL.

The chain uses TRBV6-2 or TRBV6-3 and TRBJ1-2; D is possibly TRBD1 (6 bases). Trimming stripped 4 bases from V and 4 bases from J, with 22 bases between. Germline CDR1 is MNHEY and CDR2 is SVGEGT. There are 17 residues in the CDR3. CDR3 loop: CASSSADPRQGPYGYTF. The CDR3 nucleotides are TGTGCCAGCAGTTCCGCGGACCCCCGCCAGGGGCCCTATGGCTACACCTTC.

The V gene is TRBV6-5, the J gene TRBJ2-7; 10 bases match TRBD2. V was clipped by 4 bases and J by 4 bases; unmatched bases: 7. In germline, CDR1 is MNHEY, CDR2 SVGAGI. CDR3 length: 15 residues. The CDR3 here is CASSSSGGGLYEQYF. The CDR3 region has the DNA TGTGCCAGCAGTTCGAGCGGGGGGGGCTTATACGAGCAGTACTTC.

The chain is built from TRBV28 and TRBJ1-2; TRBD1 aligns across 9 bases. V dropped 6 bases and J dropped 7; count of bases not matched to a gene: 9. This CDR3 is 14 amino acids long. The germline CDR1 and CDR2 sequences are MDHEN and SYDVKM. CDR3 loop: CASRPQGARSGYTF. DNA for the CDR3: TGTGCCAGCAGACCACAGGGGGCTCGCTCTGGCTACACCTTC.

The chain uses TRBV27 and TRBJ2-1, with TRBD2 matching over 11 bases. V dropped 8 bases and J dropped 2; count of bases not matched to a gene: 17. Germline V gene lookup returns CDR1 MNHEY and CDR2 SMNVEV (reference sequence). The CDR3 consists of 19 residues. CDR3 sequence (DNA): TGTGCCAGCTATAGCTTTGGACTAGCGGGCCGTACCCCCTACAATGAGCAGTTCTTC. It codes for CASYSFGLAGRTPYNEQFF.

The gene calls are TRBV10-2 and TRBJ2-7; 9 bases line up with TRBD2. There are 15 residues in the CDR3. The V segment lost 6 bases and the J segment 5 bases; nucleotides outside the gene matches: 11. The germline gives CDR1 WSHSY, CDR2 SAAADI. This CDR3 is CASSGTSTMTDEQYF. The CDR3 DNA follows: TGCGCCAGCAGCGGGACTAGCACTATGACGGACGAGCAGTACTTC.

Only a few counts were recorded for this clone. Other DNA sequences of this sample code for an identical CDR3. The rearrangement links TRBV4-2 to TRBJ2-7; TRBD2 aligns across 11 bases. The trim removed 0 bases at V and 4 bases at J, leaving 2 bases unmatched. The CDR3 runs 15 residues. Per germline, CDR1 LGHNA and CDR2 YNFKEQ. This CDR3 is CASSQDTSGSYEQYF. CDR3 DNA sequence: TGTGCCAGCAGCCAAGATACTAGCGGGAGTTACGAGCAGTACTTC.

CDR3 protein: CASRNRENTEAFF. The CDR3, as DNA: TGTGCCAGCAGAAACAGGGAGAACACTGAAGCTTTCTTT. J is TRBJ1-1 and V is TRBV6-4, with a tentative D call TRBD1 (6 bases). This CDR3 has 13 amino acids. V was clipped by 6 bases and J by 1 base, with 9 bases between them. Germline CDR1 is MRHNA and CDR2 is SNTAGT.

The chain combines TRBV11-2 with TRBJ2-6, with TRBD1 as a possible D gene (6 bases). The CDR3 spans 17 residues. V was trimmed by 4 bases and J by 0 bases, leaving 13 bases between them. Germline V gene lookup returns CDR1 SGHAT and CDR2 FQNNGV. CDR3 in DNA: TGTGCCAGCAGCTCCCAAGGACAGCTCTCTGGGGCCAACGTCCTGACTTTC. Translated, it gives CASSSQGQLSGANVLTF.

In this sample, this clone turned up once. The chain links TRBV4-3 to TRBJ2-7, with D unresolved. This CDR3 has 13 residues. V shed 1 base and J shed 0 bases, with 4 bases lying between them. CDR1 LGHNA and CDR2 YSLEER come from the germline V gene. The chain's CDR3 is CASSQASSYEQYF. DNA of the CDR3: TGCGCCAGCAGCCAAGCATCCTCCTACGAGCAGTACTTC.

The chain is built from TRBV24-1 and TRBJ2-3; 13 bases agree with TRBD2. The CDR3 sequence is 20 residues long. Trimming removed 4 bases from V and 0 bases from J; junction bases left unmatched: 12. Germline V CDR1 and CDR2: KGHDR, SFDVKD. In nucleotides, the CDR3 is TGTGCCACCAGTGACCGGGGACTAGCGGGACCCCGTGCTAGCACAGATACGCAGTATTTT. Its protein is CATSDRGLAGPRASTDTQYF.